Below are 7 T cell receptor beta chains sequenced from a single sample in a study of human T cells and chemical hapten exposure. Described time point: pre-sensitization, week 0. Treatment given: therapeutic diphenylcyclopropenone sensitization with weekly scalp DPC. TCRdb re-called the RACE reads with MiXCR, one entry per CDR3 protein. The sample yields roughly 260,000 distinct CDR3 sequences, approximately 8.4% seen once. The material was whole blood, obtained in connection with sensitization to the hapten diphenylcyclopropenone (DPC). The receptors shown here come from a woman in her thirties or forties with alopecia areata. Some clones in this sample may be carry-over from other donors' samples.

The CDR3 loop reads CASRTGWSYEQYF. As DNA, the CDR3 is TGTGCCAGCAGAACGGGGTGGTCCTACGAGCAGTACTTC. The chain combines TRBV6-5 with TRBJ2-7; a weak D match, TRBD2 (5 bases). Germline-derived CDR1 and CDR2 are MNHEY and SVGAGI. The CDR3 runs to 13 residues. Trimming stripped 6 bases from V and 1 base from J, with 10 bases between.

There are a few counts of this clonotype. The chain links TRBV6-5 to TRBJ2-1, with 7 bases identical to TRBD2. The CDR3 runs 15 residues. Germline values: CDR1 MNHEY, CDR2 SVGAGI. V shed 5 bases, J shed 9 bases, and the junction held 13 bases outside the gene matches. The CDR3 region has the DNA TGTGCCAGCAGTCGAACTCTAGCGGAGAGGGGTGAGCAGTTCTTC. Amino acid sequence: CASSRTLAERGEQFF.

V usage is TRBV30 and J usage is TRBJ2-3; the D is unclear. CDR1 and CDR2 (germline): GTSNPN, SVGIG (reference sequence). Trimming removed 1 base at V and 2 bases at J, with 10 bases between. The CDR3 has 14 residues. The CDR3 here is CAWSGAATTDTQYF. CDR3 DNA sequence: TGTGCCTGGAGTGGAGCAGCTACCACAGATACGCAGTATTTT.

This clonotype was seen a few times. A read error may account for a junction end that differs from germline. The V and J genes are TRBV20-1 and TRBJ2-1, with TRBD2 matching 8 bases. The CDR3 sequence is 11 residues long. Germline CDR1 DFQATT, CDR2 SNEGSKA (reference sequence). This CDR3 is CSAIGLAEIVF. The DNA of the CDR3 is TGCAGTGCCATCGGACTAGCAGAGATTGTCTTC.

The CDR3 DNA reads as TGCAGTGCTAGTGGGACTAGCGCCCTCCCACACAATGAGCAGTTCTTC. Amino acid sequence: CSASGTSALPHNEQFF. The rearrangement uses TRBV20-1 and TRBJ2-1, with 10 bases matching TRBD2. Germline CDR1 and CDR2: DFQATT and SNEGSKA (reference sequence). There are 16 residues in the CDR3. The V segment lost 3 bases and the J segment 5 bases; nucleotides outside the gene matches: 10.

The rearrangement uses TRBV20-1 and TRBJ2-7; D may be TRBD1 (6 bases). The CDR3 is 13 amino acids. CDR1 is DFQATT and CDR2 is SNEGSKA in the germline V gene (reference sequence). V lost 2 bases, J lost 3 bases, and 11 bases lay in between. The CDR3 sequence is CSARPGHLYEQYF. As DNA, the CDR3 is TGCAGTGCTAGACCGGGACACCTCTACGAGCAGTACTTC.

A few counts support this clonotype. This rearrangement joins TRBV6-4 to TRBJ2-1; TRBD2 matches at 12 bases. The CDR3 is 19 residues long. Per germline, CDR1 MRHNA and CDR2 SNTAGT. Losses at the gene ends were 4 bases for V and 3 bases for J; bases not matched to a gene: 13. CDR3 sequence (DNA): TGTGCCAGCAGTGTCACGGGACTAGCGGGCCGTAACGTCTACAATGAGCAGTTCTTC. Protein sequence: CASSVTGLAGRNVYNEQFF.